The TCR beta chain under discussion was sequenced for a study of technical replicates of blood from a few donors. The length of the CDR3 is 13 residues. The germline CDR1 and CDR2 sequences are ENHRY and SYGVKD. V gave up 4 bases and J gave up 6 bases; unmatched junction bases: 5. Profiling relied on immunoSEQ multiplex PCR, and the TCRdb table lists in-frame clones only, not all of them. The repertoire includes nearly 80,000 clones, approximately 93% of them detected once, and 0.41% sits in the top ten. The chain joins TRBV10-3 to TRBJ2-7, with 8 bases that match TRBD1. The clonotype originates from a human donor in good health. The sequencing input was T cells isolated from PBMCs. This CDR3 reads CAISAGQGVEQYF. CDR3 bases: TGTGCCATCAGTGCAGGACAGGGTGTCGAGCAGTACTTC.